A selection of T cell receptor beta chains follows, all from one sample in a study of tumor and adjacent non-tumor tissue in lung cancer. TCRdb redid the calling of the multiplex PCR reads with MiXCR, one entry per CDR3 protein. The sample holds about 110,000 distinct CDR3 sequences; about 61% are singletons and the top ten take roughly 20%. Material: distant non-tumor lung tissue. These TCRs come from a man between 60 and 75 years old with non-small cell lung cancer. Each CDR3 is given with its conserved first and last residue. D genes are given only for firm matches. Part of the rows lack a size; the others show once, few, many or a class for expanded clones.

CDR3 DNA,CDR3 protein,CDR3 length,clone size,D gene,J gene,V gene
TGTGCCAGCAGTCAGGGACAGGGGGTAGTGGGCCAGCCCCAGCATTTT,CASSQGQGVVGQPQHF,16,many,TRBD1,TRBJ1-5,TRBV12-3/TRBV12-4
TGCGCCAGCAGTCCCGGAACAGCCTCAAAATTCCTCCACTTT,CASSPGTASKFLHF,14,once,.,TRBJ1-6,TRBV4-1
TGTGCCAGCAGCCAGGCATTGGACAGGGGGCACTATGGCTACACCTTC,CASSQALDRGHYGYTF,16,many,TRBD1,TRBJ1-2,TRBV4-2
TGCAGCGCTGAAGGATTAGGAAACACCACATATTTC,CSAEGLGNTTYF,12,.,.,TRBJ1-3,TRBV29-1
TGTGCCAGCAGTGAATTGGGGGTCTCCTACGAGCAGTACTTC,CASSELGVSYEQYF,14,many,.,TRBJ2-7,TRBV6-1
TGCGCCAACAGCACGACAGGAAATAATTCACCCCTCCACTTC,CANSTTGNNSPLHF,14,.,.,TRBJ1-6,TRBV4-1
TGCGCCAGCGGTGATTGGGGCAGGGGGGGTAGCCAGCCCCAGCATTTT,CASGDWGRGGSQPQHF,16,.,TRBD1,TRBJ1-5,TRBV6-1
TGCATCAGCAGCCAAGATACAGGGGGGCTGGTAAATACGCAGTATTTT,CISSQDTGGLVNTQYF,16,.,TRBD1,TRBJ2-3,TRBV4-1
TGTGCCAGCACGGAGGGATGGCCGATCAATGGGCAGTTCTTC,CASTEGWPINGQFF,14,.,.,TRBJ2-1,TRBV5-6
TGCGGCGTAGACATATGGAACACCGAAGCTTTCTTT,CGVDIWNTEAFF,12,.,.,TRBJ1-1,TRBV29-1
TGCAGTGTTTTGGAATACAATGAGCAGTTCTTC,CSVLEYNEQFF,11,many,.,TRBJ2-1,TRBV20-1
TGTGCCAGCATTGCCCGGGACAGGGGTTACAATGAGCAGCTCTTC,CASIARDRGYNEQLF,15,.,TRBD1,TRBJ2-1,TRBV12-3/TRBV12-4
TGCAGTGCCTGCTCGGGGGACGGGGAGACCCAGTACTTC,CSACSGDGETQYF,13,.,.,TRBJ2-5,TRBV20-1
TGCAGCGTTGAGGGGCCAGCCACGGATACGCAGTATTTT,CSVEGPATDTQYF,13,.,.,TRBJ2-3,TRBV29-1
TGTGACAGCAGTAGGAGGAACACTGAACCTTCCTTT,CDSSRRNTEPSF,12,.,.,TRBJ1-1,TRBV12-3/TRBV12-4
TGCAGTGCTAGAGATTTAAGGTCTAACAATGAGCAGTTCTTC,CSARDLRSNNEQFF,14,.,.,TRBJ2-1,TRBV20-1
TGCGCCAGCAGCCATCCCTCGACTCGAATTTCATGTAATGAGCAGTCCTTC,CASSHPSTRISCNEQSF,17,few,.,TRBJ2-1,TRBV4-1
TGTGCCAGCAGCTTGGCTTACAATGAGCGGTTCTTC,CASSLAYNERFF,12,.,.,TRBJ2-1,TRBV5-6
TGTGCCAGCAGCTTAGAGCGGTGGGAAAATGAGCAGTTCTTC,CASSLERWENEQFF,14,many,.,TRBJ2-1,TRBV7-9
TGTGCCACCAGTGATCCCTTGAGCTCCTACAATGAGCAGTTCTTC,CATSDPLSSYNEQFF,15,few,.,TRBJ2-1,TRBV24-1
TGTGCTAGTGCTCTGAGGATGGATATCAATGAGCAGTTCTTC,CASALRMDINEQFF,14,.,.,TRBJ2-1,TRBV12-5
TGTGCCAGCACGACACCTCCTAGGGGGCAGTACTTC,CASTTPPRGQYF,12,.,.,TRBJ2-7,TRBV28
TGTGCCAACAGACCGGGGCCAGACCAAGAGACCCAGTACTTC,CANRPGPDQETQYF,14,.,.,TRBJ2-5,TRBV6-5
TGTGCCAGCAGTTCCGGAGTAAGCATGAGGGAAGAGACCCAGTACTTC,CASSSGVSMREETQYF,16,once,.,TRBJ2-5,TRBV12-3/TRBV12-4
TGCGCCAGCAGCTTTGCGGGTAACACTAATGAAAAACTGTTTTTT,CASSFAGNTNEKLFF,15,few,.,TRBJ1-4,TRBV5-1
TGTGCCAGCACTTATAATCGGGGAGTGGTCGTCGTAAGATGTCATCGTCAGTTCTTC,CASTYNRGVVVVRCHRQFF,19,.,.,TRBJ2-1,TRBV6-5
TGTGCCAGCAGCTTACCCCTGGGAGTAGCGGGATACCTGCATGAGCAGTTCTTC,CASSLPLGVAGYLHEQFF,18,.,TRBD2,TRBJ2-1,TRBV11-2
TGTGTCAGCAGCTTAGAGCGGGGGGGTAATGAGCAGTTCTTC,CVSSLERGGNEQFF,14,.,TRBD2,TRBJ2-1,TRBV13
.,CIVFGQGNNEQSF,13,.,.,TRBJ2-1,TRBV29-1
TGTGCCAGCGGGCAGGCTTATCAGCCCCAGCATTTT,CASGQAYQPQHF,12,once,.,TRBJ1-5,TRBV6-2/TRBV6-3
TGTGCCAGCAGCGCTGTACAGGTTAATTCACCCCTCCACTTT,CASSAVQVNSPLHF,14,few,.,TRBJ1-6,TRBV7-9
TGTGCCAGCAGCTTCGGGACAGGACACACAGATACGCAGTATTTT,CASSFGTGHTDTQYF,15,.,TRBD1,TRBJ2-3,TRBV11-2
TGCAGTGCTAAAGAAAGGGGACTGGACGCCGGGGAGCTGTTTTTT,CSAKERGLDAGELFF,15,few,.,TRBJ2-2,TRBV20-1
TGTGCCAGCAGTCAAGTGCAGGCTAGCGGATCGTTAACGAAAAACATTCAGTACTTC,CASSQVQASGSLTKNIQYF,19,once,TRBD2,TRBJ2-4,TRBV4-2
TGTGCCAGTAGCCTTGGTGGTGTGGTAAAACAAGAGACCCAGTACTTC,CASSLGGVVKQETQYF,16,.,.,TRBJ2-5,TRBV19
TGTGCCAGCAGCCTCCTGGAGAGCTACGAGCAGTACTTC,CASSLLESYEQYF,13,many,.,TRBJ2-7,TRBV12-3/TRBV12-4
TGTGCCAGCAGCTTGGATCTATTAAACACCTGGGAGCTGTATTTT,CASSLDLLNTWELYF,15,.,.,TRBJ2-2,TRBV5-4
TGCGCCAGCAGCCTAAAGACTAGCGGGATGATAAATGAGCAGTTCTTC,CASSLKTSGMINEQFF,16,.,TRBD2,TRBJ2-1,TRBV4-3
TGCGCCAGCAGCTTGACTAGCGACTCATCCTACGAGCAGTACTTC,CASSLTSDSSYEQYF,15,many,TRBD2,TRBJ2-7,TRBV5-1
TGTGCCAGCAGTTACGCCGGGTGGGCCTACAATGAGCAGTTCTTC,CASSYAGWAYNEQFF,15,.,.,TRBJ2-1,TRBV6-5
TGCGCCAGCAGCCCGGCAGACAATAGGAGTGGCTATACCTTC,CASSPADNRSGYTF,14,.,.,TRBJ1-2,TRBV5-1
TGCGCCAGCAGAGGAAGGACTAGCGTGGGATTCTACGAGCAGTACTTC,CASRGRTSVGFYEQYF,16,.,TRBD2,TRBJ2-7,TRBV6-2/TRBV6-3
TGCAGCGTGGGGAAAGCGGGATGGTCCTACAATGAACAGTTCTTC,CSVGKAGWSYNEQFF,15,.,TRBD2,TRBJ2-1,TRBV29-1
TGTGCCAACAGTTCAGGGGCTAGCGAGATGGGCAATGAGCAGTTCTTC,CANSSGASEMGNEQFF,16,.,.,TRBJ2-1,TRBV7-9
TGTGACAGCAGTTACCTCGACAGCCACTCAGGGGAGCAGTACTTC,CDSSYLDSHSGEQYF,15,.,.,TRBJ2-7,TRBV6-2/TRBV6-3
TGTGCCAGCAGCGTTACTAACGGGGCTTCCTTCAATGAGCAGTTCTTC,CASSVTNGASFNEQFF,16,.,.,TRBJ2-1,TRBV5-6
TGCGCCAGCAGCTTGAAACTAGCGGGAGTTAACGGGGAGCTGTTTTTT,CASSLKLAGVNGELFF,16,.,TRBD2,TRBJ2-2,TRBV5-1
TGCAGTGCCAGCGACAGGACGGGTGAGACCCAGTACTTC,CSASDRTGETQYF,13,few,.,TRBJ2-5,TRBV20-1
TGTGCCAGCAGCGGAGTGGCCTACGAGCAGTACTTC,CASSGVAYEQYF,12,many,.,TRBJ2-7,TRBV12-3/TRBV12-4
TGTGCCAACACCAACGGGGGGCGGACCCTTGGCAATCAGCCCCAGCAGTTT,CANTNGGRTLGNQPQQF,17,.,.,TRBJ1-5,TRBV6-2/TRBV6-3